Included here is one T cell receptor beta chain sequence, with context. This clone showed up just once. The antigen this receptor binds is unknown. Base qualities are missing; no much larger clone stands one base away. The CDR3 regions of human TCRbeta chains were subjected to immunosequencing. The study's processing was this. Repertoire TCRs were matched against a reference library of SARS-CoV-2-specific TCRs generated with the MIRA antigen-specificity platform. Breadth was defined as the fraction of unique TCRs that were SARS-CoV-2-associated. Depth was defined as the fraction of total T cells that were SARS-CoV-2-associated. Using the MIRA data, every spike-specific TCR was mapped to the spike region that the TCR reacted to and assigned to either a CD4 or a CD8 class. Log10-transformed breadth and depth values were compared by one-way ANOVA with Sidak's multiple comparisons tests. TCRdb limited this immuneACCESS table to in-frame rearrangements with V and J called. A share of clones is missing; checked studies link under half to unresolved V genes, and the rest is unexplained. V, J and clone size are taken as reported in that table, and D and trimming were inferred from the DNA itself. The sample table shows approximately 56,000 clones, and 80% to 90% are seen once. The top ten clonotypes cover more than 12% of the sample.

The intended sense of this specimen's time point label: baseline before first vaccination. Vaccinee samples came from UK trials COV001 and COV002, including a single-blind randomized controlled phase 2/3 trial of AZD1222 (ChAdOx1 nCoV-19) in healthy adults. For TCRbeta chain sequencing, PBMC samples were collected from trial participants at day 0 and at day 28 after the second dose. This sample is drawn from a study of T cell responses to AZD1222 COVID-19 vaccine (dated by TCRdb to the early 2020s). In terms of the full investigation: AZD1222 recipients with second doses at about 4 weeks or about 12 weeks were pooled, because spike-specific TCR depth and breadth did not differ between schedules. Trial participants were enrolled by age into 18-55, 56-69 and 70-plus year subgroups, with roughly 160, 29 and 62 TCR-sequenced participants respectively. A total of 240 or so trial participants underwent TCR sequencing, of whom 200 to 220 had received two doses of AZD1222 and about 26 had received two doses of the MenACWY control vaccine. Broader findings and caveats from the paper: Nearly half of unique spike-specific TCRs reportedly recognized epitopes outside regions mutated in the B.1.351 and B.1.1.7 variants. The vaccine-associated CD4 TCRs covered the entire spike protein, and the dominant responses fell in regions 160-218 and 743-854. Participants were mostly white British, with more females than males. The authors suggested clonal diversity may have been underestimated. The 56-69-year group was small, and its depth increase did not reach significance, likely because of low power. After two AZD1222 doses, both the breadth and the depth of spike-specific TCRs were significantly higher than at day 0 and than in MenACWY recipients. Because no day 14 peak-response samples were available, the repertoires could be characterized only after the peak T cell response. Conclusions about previously exposed vaccinees are limited because only five to seven AZD1222 recipients were SARS-CoV-2 seropositive at baseline.

V is clipped by 0 bases and J by 9 bases, and the sequence between their germline boundaries is 9 bases long. CDR1 and CDR2, looked up from the germline V gene (reference sequence), are SGHKS and YYEKEE. The CDR3 runs 12 amino acids, cysteine and phenylalanine included. The only DNA kept is the CDR3, 36 bases in frame from the first base. The source was peripheral blood, collected on day 0 of AZD1222 vaccination. This receptor chain uses TRBV5-5 and TRBJ1-2; the D segment could be TRBD1, given 5 matching bases. This receptor was taken from an adult in good health. The DNA is TGTGCCAGCAGCTTGGCCGGGGGTCGCTACACCTTC. This sequence encodes CASSLAGGRYTF.